The present T cell receptor beta chain was sequenced within a study of cytomegalovirus exposure and HLA in healthy donors. A word on this clone: The antigen remains undetermined.

Missing from this donor's record is the CMV serostatus. Study outcomes and limitations: Donors belonging to an Asian-associated ancestry cluster reportedly showed fewer N-insertions in productive TCRs than the roughly 700-donor mean, according to what a later analysis found. TCR beta V- and J-gene trimming was later associated with a missense DCLRE1C variant.

Vbeta (60) and Jbeta (13) primers were used in the PCR. Libraries were prepared by immunoSEQ multiplex PCR; TCRdb keeps only in-frame clonotypes and omits some of them. This sample yields some 140,000 clones, of which 60% to 75% are seen a single time; 1.5% to 2% belongs to the top ten. This clonotype was obtained from a human donor in good health. Sequenced material: PBMCs.

CDR3 sequence reads: CASNNPTGWSYEQYF. For the CDR3, the DNA is TGTGCCAGCAATAACCCGACAGGGTGGTCCTACGAGCAGTACTTC. The chain couples TRBV28 to TRBJ2-7; 7 bases are shared with TRBD1. CDR3 length equals 15 residues. The junction had 10 bases not matched to a gene; V was cut back by 7 bases and J by 1 base. Looked up from germline, CDR1 is MDHEN and CDR2 is SYDVKM.